Below, one T cell receptor (beta chain) is given with its context. This clonotype showed up just a few times. Its antigen remains undetermined. Base qualities are not recorded, but no much larger clone differs from it by a single base. Based on the germline V gene, the CDR1 and CDR2 sequences are SGHTA and FQGNSA. From V the trimming removes 2 bases and from J it removes 10 bases, while the gene matches leave 4 bases of the junction unaccounted for. Its CDR3 holds 14 amino acids, cysteine through phenylalanine. The kept DNA is CDR3 alone, 42 bases in frame from the first base. The data originate from a study of esophageal squamous cell carcinoma under preoperative chemotherapy (dated by TCRdb to 2017 to 2018). Describing the broader study: TCR repertoires were profiled in both peripheral blood T cells and tumor-infiltrating lymphocytes. Repertoires from samples taken before paclitaxel-nedaplatin therapy were compared with repertoires from samples taken after paclitaxel-nedaplatin therapy. In patients with esophageal squamous cell carcinoma, the study looked at what paclitaxel-nedaplatin chemotherapy did to T-cell receptor repertoires. Five patients with primary esophageal squamous cell carcinoma were included in the cohort. Overall study outcomes, separate from this receptor: Post-treatment tumor-infiltrating lymphocytes appeared to be derived in part from peripheral T cells migrating into the tumor, rather than solely from local clonal changes. Only a few patients with esophageal squamous cell carcinoma were analyzed, making for a small cohort. After chemotherapy, TCR diversity rose significantly in peripheral T cells, but this increase was not seen in tumor-infiltrating lymphocytes. Clonotype frequencies shifted immediately and substantially under paclitaxel-nedaplatin therapy, and abundant clones were more likely to contract than to amplify.

The library was built by means of PCR. The run used a HiSeq X Ten. TCR repertoires were characterized by high-throughput sequencing. TCRdb trimmed public reads at Q25 via fastp, called clones via MiXCR and kept in-frame beta chains. Each entry is one CDR3 protein sequence, shown with its most common DNA and genes. The sample table shows some 16,000 distinct CDR3 sequences, and over 55% are seen once. Around 53% of the sample lies in the top ten. What the time point label conveys for this sample: before preoperative PTX-NDP chemotherapy. Before surgery, patients were given paclitaxel-nedaplatin as preoperative chemotherapy.

The receptor chain draws on TRBV7-2 and TRBJ2-1; TRBD2 lines up with 11 middle nucleotides. This receptor was obtained from a human donor with esophageal squamous cell carcinoma. The donor label of this sample is uncertain. Sampling was done from a patient given preoperative chemotherapy. This receptor carries the CDR3 CASSLTSGSAEQFF. The DNA sequence is given as TGTGCCAGCAGCTTAACTAGCGGGAGTGCCGAGCAGTTCTTC.